These T cell receptor beta chains were read from a single sample in a study of beta chain features in type 1 diabetes. Profiled with immunoSEQ multiplex PCR; TCRdb holds only in-frame clones, not every one. Of 600,000 to 750,000 clones in the sample, 9.5% to 15% were seen once. Sequencing input: naive CD4+ T cells from blood. All receptors come from a man aged 25 to 40 with type 1 diabetes. CDR3s include the opening cysteine and the closing phenylalanine or tryptophan. A D gene is named only where the DNA matches it firmly. For some rows the clone size is stated as once, few or many, or as a class when expanded; others skip it.

clone_size j_call v_call d_call cdr3_aa cdr3_nt
- TRBJ2-2 TRBV5-4 - CASSLAGGELFF TGTGCCAGCAGCTTGGCCGGCGGGGAGCTGTTTTTT
- TRBJ2-3 TRBV5-1 TRBD1 CASSWQDREGDTQYF TGCGCCAGCAGCTGGCAGGACAGGGAAGGAGATACGCAGTATTTT
few TRBJ1-2 TRBV7-2 - CASSSYRQAEGYGYTF TGTGCCAGCAGCTCTTACCGACAGGCGGAGGGCTATGGCTACACCTTC
few TRBJ2-3 TRBV5-4 TRBD2 CASSLRTSGPLTDTQYF TGTGCCAGCAGCCTCCGGACTAGCGGTCCTCTCACAGATACGCAGTATTTT
- TRBJ2-3 TRBV5-4 TRBD1 CASSLPRGQDTDTQYF TGTGCCAGCAGTCTCCCGAGGGGGCAGGATACAGATACGCAGTATTTT
- TRBJ2-1 TRBV7-2 - CASSLLWEPSEQFF TGTGCCAGCAGCTTACTATGGGAGCCAAGTGAGCAGTTCTTC
- TRBJ2-1 TRBV29-1 TRBD2 CSGGGAGDEQFF TGCAGTGGCGGGGGGGCGGGAGATGAGCAGTTCTTC
- TRBJ1-6 TRBV27 - CASSFNWEVNSPLHF TGTGCCAGCAGTTTTAATTGGGAGGTGAATTCACCCCTCCACTTT
- TRBJ1-4 TRBV19 TRBD1 CASSGQGGEKLFF TGTGCCAGTAGTGGACAGGGCGGTGAAAAACTGTTTTTT
few TRBJ2-3 TRBV19 - CASSIGRNTDTQYF TGTGCCAGTAGTATAGGTCGCAACACAGATACGCAGTATTTT
- TRBJ1-4 TRBV19 TRBD1 CATRTGNEKLFF TGTGCCACCCGGACAGGGAATGAAAAACTGTTTTTT
few TRBJ1-6 TRBV30 - CAWNGRSYNSPLHF TGTGCCTGGAATGGGCGCTCATATAATTCACCCCTCCACTTT
- TRBJ2-1 TRBV29-1 - CSVRGRAYNEQFF TGCAGCGTTCGGGGGCGGGCCTACAATGAGCAGTTCTTC
few TRBJ2-4 TRBV6-6 TRBD2 CASSYLNRGGENIQYF TGTGCCAGCAGTTACCTGAACCGGGGAGGGGAAAACATTCAGTACTTC
- TRBJ1-3 TRBV4-1 - CASSSLHVPQGNTIYF TGCGCCAGCAGCTCTTTACATGTACCTCAAGGAAACACCATATATTTT
few TRBJ2-5 TRBV5-4 - CASSLDMETQYF TGTGCCAGCAGCTTGGATATGGAGACCCAGTACTTC
- TRBJ2-5 TRBV5-1 TRBD2 CASSLPGGARETQYF TGCGCCAGCAGCTTGCCCGGGGGGGCCAGAGAGACCCAGTACTTC
few TRBJ2-5 TRBV11-2 - CASSLALDQETQYF TGTGCCAGCAGCTTAGCGCTAGATCAAGAGACCCAGTACTTC
- TRBJ2-4 TRBV10-3 TRBD1 CATDPGQGNSIQYF TGTGCCACCGATCCGGGACAGGGTAATTCCATTCAGTACTTC
- TRBJ2-3 TRBV4-3 - CASSQDIRTEDTQYF TGCGCCAGCAGCCAAGATATCCGGACAGAGGATACGCAGTATTTT
few TRBJ2-3 TRBV7-8 TRBD2 CASSSGLAVTDTQYF TGTGCCAGCAGCTCCGGACTAGCCGTCACAGATACGCAGTATTTT
- TRBJ2-1 TRBV18 - CASSPDPAGSEQFF TGTGCCAGCTCACCCGACCCTGCGGGCAGTGAGCAGTTCTTC
- TRBJ2-1 TRBV9 - CASSRTDPRNEQFF TGTGCCAGCAGCAGGACAGACCCAAGGAATGAGCAGTTCTTC
- TRBJ2-2 TRBV5-1 TRBD2 CASSLVASGDTGELFF TGCGCCAGCAGCTTGGTGGCTAGCGGAGACACCGGGGAGCTGTTTTTT
few TRBJ2-3 TRBV6-5 TRBD1 CASSDRGWADTQYF TGTGCCAGCAGCGACAGGGGTTGGGCAGATACGCAGTATTTT
- TRBJ2-7 TRBV29-1 - CSGAGQGLSYEQYF TGCAGCGGTGCTGGTCAGGGGCTCTCCTACGAGCAGTACTTC
few TRBJ2-5 TRBV7-9 TRBD1 CASSADRGRRETQYF TGTGCCAGCAGCGCCGACAGGGGGCGCCGAGAGACCCAGTACTTC
- TRBJ1-4 TRBV5-1 TRBD1 CASSSGQGRSEKLFF TGCGCCAGCAGCTCCGGACAGGGGAGGAGTGAAAAACTGTTTTTT
- TRBJ2-1 TRBV5-1 - CASSLEPHNEQFF TGCGCCAGCAGCTTGGAACCACACAATGAGCAGTTCTTC
few TRBJ2-7 TRBV25-1 - CASSGSGYEQYF TGTGCCAGCAGCGGATCGGGTTACGAGCAGTACTTC
few TRBJ2-3 TRBV30 TRBD2 CAWSVAGALDTQYF TGTGCCTGGAGTGTAGCGGGGGCACTGGATACGCAGTATTTT
- TRBJ2-7 TRBV7-2 - CASSLGYLEQYF TGTGCCAGCAGCTTAGGTTACCTAGAACAGTACTTC
few TRBJ2-3 TRBV5-1 - CASSLPGSVRDTDTQYF TGCGCCAGCAGCTTGCCGGGTTCGGTTAGGGATACAGATACGCAGTATTTT
few TRBJ1-2 TRBV9 - CASSVAGGRDGYTF TGTGCCAGCAGCGTAGCTGGGGGCAGGGATGGCTACACCTTC
- TRBJ2-3 TRBV4-3 TRBD2 CASSQEAGVTDTQYF TGCGCCAGCAGCCAAGAGGCGGGGGTCACAGATACGCAGTATTTT
- TRBJ1-4 TRBV7-2 - CASSLVGGANEKLFF TGTGCCAGCAGCTTAGTCGGCGGGGCTAATGAAAAACTGTTTTTT
few TRBJ2-7 TRBV30 - CAWRPNLDSYEQYF TGTGCCTGGAGGCCTAATCTGGACTCCTACGAGCAGTACTTC
- TRBJ2-2 TRBV5-1 - CASTFGQNTGELFF TGCGCCAGCACATTCGGACAGAACACCGGGGAGCTGTTTTTT
few TRBJ1-4 TRBV6-5 - CASKTTGLAEKLFF TGTGCCAGCAAGACGACAGGTTTAGCCGAAAAACTGTTTTTT
few TRBJ1-3 TRBV25-1 - CASSDVRAGNTIYF TGTGCCAGCAGTGACGTGAGGGCTGGAAACACCATATATTTT
few TRBJ2-1 TRBV2 TRBD2 CASSALADSYNEQFF TGTGCCAGCAGTGCTCTAGCGGACTCCTACAATGAGCAGTTCTTC
- TRBJ2-5 TRBV15 TRBD1 CATSRTGVGETQYF TGTGCCACCAGCAGGACAGGGGTGGGAGAGACCCAGTACTTC
few TRBJ1-1 TRBV5-1 TRBD1 CASSSGQGPEAFF TGCGCCAGCAGCTCGGGACAGGGACCTGAAGCTTTCTTT
few TRBJ2-2 TRBV29-1 - CSVEARGGNTGELFF TGCAGCGTTGAGGCCCGGGGTGGGAACACCGGGGAGCTGTTTTTT
- TRBJ2-3 TRBV11-2 - CASRLLGFSTTDTQYF TGTGCCAGCAGGTTGTTAGGGTTCTCCACCACAGATACGCAGTATTTT
few TRBJ1-6 TRBV5-6 - CASSFRLLGNSPLHF TGTGCCAGCAGCTTTCGACTCTTGGGAAATTCACCCCTCCACTTT
few TRBJ2-1 TRBV29-1 - CSAAPGQGSYNEQFF TGCAGCGCCGCTCCCGGGCAGGGGTCCTACAATGAGCAGTTCTTC
- TRBJ1-1 TRBV5-4 TRBD1 CASSLGQTGRNEAFF TGTGCCAGCAGCTTGGGTCAGACAGGGCGTAATGAAGCTTTCTTT
- TRBJ2-3 TRBV19 TRBD1 CASTIGTGGLNTDTQYF TGTGCCAGTACCATCGGGACAGGGGGCCTCAACACAGATACGCAGTATTTT
- TRBJ2-7 TRBV11-2 - CASSLAGLFYEQYF TGTGCCAGCAGCTTAGCAGGACTTTTCTACGAGCAGTACTTC
- TRBJ2-5 TRBV5-1 - CASSLAGVKETQYF TGCGCCAGCAGCCTCGCCGGGGTGAAAGAGACCCAGTACTTC
- TRBJ2-7 TRBV30 - CAWSVPPLEQYF TGTGCCTGGAGTGTACCTCCCTTGGAGCAGTACTTC
few TRBJ1-2 TRBV4-3 - CASSQDSADYGYTF TGCGCCAGCAGCCAAGATTCAGCGGACTATGGCTACACCTTC
few TRBJ1-6 TRBV6-5 - CASSYSGSFNSPLHF TGTGCCAGCAGTTACTCGGGAAGCTTTAATTCACCCCTCCACTTT